Shown below are 13 T cell receptor beta chains from a single sample sequenced in a study of yellow fever vaccine responses in identical twins (dated by TCRdb to about 2018). Libraries came from RT-PCR. Sequencing relied on an Illumina HiSeq 2500. The raw public reads went through TCRdb reprocessing: fastp at Q25, MiXCR clone calling, in-frame beta chains kept. Every CDR3 protein is listed once, alongside the most common genes and DNA of its rows. The table for this sample lists 30,000 to 40,000 distinct CDR3 sequences; 50% to 75% of them were counted only once. Roughly 4.3% of the sample belongs to the ten largest clones. Specimen: T cells from blood (PBMCs), unsorted or a sorted subset (not recorded which), collected before or after yellow fever vaccination (not recorded which). These receptors were obtained from a woman younger than 35 who received the yellow fever vaccine. Donor details come from another sample of the same person, matched by shared clones.

The chain carries TRBV2 and TRBJ1-1; unclear D gene. This CDR3 comprises 13 residues. V was pared by 2 bases and J by 1 base, with 5 bases between. CDR1 and CDR2 from the germline V gene are SNHLY and FYNNEI. The CDR3 DNA follows: TGTGCCAGCAGTGAACAACCGAACACTGAAGCTTTCTTT. It specifies CASSEQPNTEAFF.

This clonotype was observed a single time. V gene TRBV9 combines with J gene TRBJ1-1, with a weak D call TRBD1 (5 bases). CDR1 SGDLS and CDR2 YYNGEE come from the germline V gene. This CDR3 spans 15 amino acids. Trimming left V 6 bases short and J 1 base short, with 16 bases between. The CDR3 loop is CASTPPGTENTEAFF. The CDR3, as DNA: TGTGCCAGCACACCCCCCGGGACCGAGAACACTGAAGCTTTCTTT.

This clonotype was detected a few times. V usage is TRBV12-3 or TRBV12-4 and J usage is TRBJ1-6; 8 bases match TRBD1. Losses at the gene ends were 4 bases for V and 9 bases for J; bases not matched to a gene: 8. This CDR3 region has 15 residues. The CDR3 is CASSSSGQVASPLHF. DNA of the CDR3: TGTGCCAGCAGTTCCTCGGGACAGGTAGCTTCACCCCTCCACTTT.

V and J are TRBV28 and TRBJ1-6, with TRBD1 matching 7 bases. This CDR3 comprises 15 residues. The germline V gene encodes CDR1 MDHEN and CDR2 SYDVKM. V lost 1 base and J lost 6; bases outside the gene matches: 3. The CDR3 loop reads CASSLYRGGNSPLHF. The DNA of the CDR3 is TGTGCCAGCAGTTTATACAGGGGCGGTAATTCACCCCTCCACTTT.

The V and J genes are TRBV29-1 and TRBJ2-5, with 7 bases that match TRBD1. Trimming at V came to 4 bases and at J to 7 bases, leaving 3 bases not matched to a gene. The CDR3 loop spans 11 amino acids. CDR1 is SQVTM and CDR2 is ANQGSEA in the germline V gene. The CDR3 region is CSVGPGGTQYF. CDR3 DNA: TGCAGCGTTGGTCCAGGGGGGACCCAGTACTTC.

This clonotype showed up just a few times. This chain links TRBV7-6 with TRBJ1-1, with D uncertain. The germline V gene encodes CDR1 SGHVS and CDR2 FNYEAQ. CDR3 size: 14 residues. V was pared by 5 bases and J by 1 base, with 11 bases between. Here the CDR3 DNA reads TGTGCCAGCAGCCTTCCTTCGGGGAACACTGAAGCTTTCTTT. This sequence encodes CASSLPSGNTEAFF.

This clonotype was seen only a few times. V and J are TRBV11-3 and TRBJ2-1; D is possibly TRBD1 (6 bases). This CDR3 region has 14 residues. V was clipped by 5 bases and J by 5 bases, with 13 bases between them. Germline CDR1 is SGHNT and CDR2 is YENEEA. The CDR3 sequence is CASSPRTVDNEQFF. The CDR3 coding sequence is TGTGCCAGCAGCCCCCGGACAGTGGACAATGAGCAGTTCTTC.

The chain couples TRBV20-1 to TRBJ2-7; possibly TRBD2 for D (7 bases). Germline lookup yields CDR1 DFQATT and CDR2 SNEGSKA (reference sequence). CDR3 size: 14 residues. Trimming left V 0 bases short and J 6 bases short, with 15 bases between. The CDR3 protein is CSARDRGARGEQYF. CDR3 bases: TGCAGTGCTAGAGACCGGGGGGCAAGGGGCGAGCAGTACTTC.

The genes are TRBV29-1 and TRBJ2-1; 11 positions agree with TRBD2. Germline CDR1 SQVTM, CDR2 ANQGSEA. This CDR3 is 12 amino acids long. J lost 8 bases, V lost 6 bases, and 3 bases had no gene match. DNA for the CDR3: TGCAGCGTAAGGACTAGCGGGTATGAGCAGTTCTTC. It codes for CSVRTSGYEQFF.

This clonotype was seen a few times. This chain joins TRBV19 and TRBJ2-1; 9 bases align to TRBD1. Germline-derived CDR1 and CDR2 are LNHDA and SQIVND (reference sequence). V lost 4 bases, J lost 7 bases, and 8 bases stayed unmatched. The CDR3 is 15 residues long. CDR3 region: CASSKSTGGRNEQFF. The CDR3, as DNA: TGTGCCAGTAGTAAAAGTACAGGGGGCCGGAATGAGCAGTTCTTC.

The chain couples TRBV15 to TRBJ1-5; tentative D call: TRBD1 (5 bases). Germline CDR1 LNHNV, CDR2 YYDKDF (reference sequence). Trimming shortened V by 3 bases and J by 5 bases, and 8 bases separated the two germline ends. The CDR3 loop spans 13 amino acids. CDR3 residues: CATSRGRDQPQHF. As DNA, the CDR3 is TGTGCCACCAGCAGGGGACGGGATCAGCCCCAGCATTTT.

This chain links TRBV10-1 with TRBJ2-1; 8 bases line up with TRBD2. The germline CDR1 and CDR2 sequences are WNHNN and SYGVQD (reference sequence). J lost 2 bases, V lost 7 bases, and 7 bases had no gene match. This CDR3 is 15 amino acids long. CDR3 residues: CASKTREATYNEQFF. For the CDR3, the DNA is TGCGCCAGCAAGACGCGGGAGGCCACCTACAATGAGCAGTTCTTC.

V usage is TRBV20-1 and J usage is TRBJ2-5, with D unclear. Germline V gives CDR1 DFQATT, CDR2 SNEGSKA (reference sequence). The CDR3 covers 10 residues. CDR3 DNA: TGCAGCTTTTGGGAAGAGACCCAGTACTTC. Protein product: CSFWEETQYF.